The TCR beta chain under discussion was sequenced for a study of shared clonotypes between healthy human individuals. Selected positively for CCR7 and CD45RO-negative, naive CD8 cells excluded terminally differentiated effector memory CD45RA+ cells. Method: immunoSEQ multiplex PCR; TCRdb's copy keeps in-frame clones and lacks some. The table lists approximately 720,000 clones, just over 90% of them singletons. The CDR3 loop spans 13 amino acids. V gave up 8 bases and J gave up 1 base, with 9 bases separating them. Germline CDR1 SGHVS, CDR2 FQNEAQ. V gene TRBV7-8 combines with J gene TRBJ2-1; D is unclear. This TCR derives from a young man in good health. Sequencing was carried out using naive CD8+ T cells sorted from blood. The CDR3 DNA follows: TGTGCCAGCTCGCGGATTTCCTACAATGAGCAGTTCTTC. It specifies CASSRISYNEQFF.